The clone carrying this TCR beta chain was counted between two and nine times. Its antigen is still unknown. This record comes from a study of Graves' ophthalmopathy and Graves' hyperthyroidism. Notes on the study in general: Sensitivity of around 64% and specificity of around 72% were achieved by the model that predicted ophthalmopathy progression.

The CDR3 is 19 amino acids. Germline V lookup: CDR1 MNHEY, CDR2 SVGEGT. The junction had 12 bases not matched to a gene; V was cut back by 2 bases and J by 0 bases. Beta-chain TCR CDR3 regions were amplified from RNA transcripts. RT-PCR was first run with HTBI primers, then multiplex PCR in a second round. MiXCR, applied by TCRdb to the multiplex PCR reads, yields one record per CDR3 protein. The sample carries 300,000 to 500,000 distinct CDR3 sequences, about 16% recorded once. The chain combines TRBV6-2 or TRBV6-3 with TRBJ1-5, with 8 bases matching TRBD1. The sequence derives from a woman younger than 35 with stable Graves' hyperthyroidism. Sequenced material: peripheral blood. Here the CDR3 reads CASSYGTGRAGVSNQPQHF. The CDR3 coding sequence is TGTGCCAGCAGTTACGGGACAGGAAGGGCTGGGGTTAGCAATCAGCCCCAGCATTTT.